This entry features one T cell receptor (beta chain) sequence. One entry per CDR3 protein results from TCRdb running MiXCR on the RT-PCR reads. Among more than 850,000 distinct CDR3 sequences listed, about a sixth were seen once. This sample was included in a study of patients and donors after allogeneic stem cell transplantation. CDR1 is MNHEY and CDR2 is SVGEGT in the germline V gene. Trimming took 0 bases from V and 4 from J, leaving 12 bases between them. CDR3 length: 15 amino acids. The specimen sequenced was blood, either unsorted or a sorted T cell fraction (not recorded which). The TCR sequence derives from a human donor who was either an allogeneic HSCT recipient or a stem cell or donor lymphocyte infusion donor (not recorded which). It is not recorded whose cells these are; they may come from a transplant donor. The chain recombines TRBV6-2 or TRBV6-3 with TRBJ1-1; a possible D gene is TRBD1 (5 bases). The CDR3 is CASSYSYGGITEAFF. As DNA, the CDR3 is TGTGCCAGCAGTTACTCGTACGGGGGAATCACTGAAGCTTTCTTT.